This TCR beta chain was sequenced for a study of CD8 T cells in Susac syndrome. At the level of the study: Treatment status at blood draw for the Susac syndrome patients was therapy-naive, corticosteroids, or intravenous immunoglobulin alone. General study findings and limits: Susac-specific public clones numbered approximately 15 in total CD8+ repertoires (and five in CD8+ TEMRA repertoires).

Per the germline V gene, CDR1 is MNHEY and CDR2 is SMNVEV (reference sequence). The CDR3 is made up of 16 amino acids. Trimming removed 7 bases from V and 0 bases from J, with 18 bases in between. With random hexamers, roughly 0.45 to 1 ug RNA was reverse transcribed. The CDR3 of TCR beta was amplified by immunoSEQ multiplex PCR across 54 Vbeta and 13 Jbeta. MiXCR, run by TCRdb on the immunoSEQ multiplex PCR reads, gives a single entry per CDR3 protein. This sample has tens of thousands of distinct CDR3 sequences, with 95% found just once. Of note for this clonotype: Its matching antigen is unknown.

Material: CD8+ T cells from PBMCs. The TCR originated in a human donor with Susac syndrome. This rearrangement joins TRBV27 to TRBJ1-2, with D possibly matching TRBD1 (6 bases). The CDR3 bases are TGTGCCAGCATGAGTTTGGGGGACACAGCTAACTATGGCTACACCTTC. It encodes CASMSLGDTANYGYTF.